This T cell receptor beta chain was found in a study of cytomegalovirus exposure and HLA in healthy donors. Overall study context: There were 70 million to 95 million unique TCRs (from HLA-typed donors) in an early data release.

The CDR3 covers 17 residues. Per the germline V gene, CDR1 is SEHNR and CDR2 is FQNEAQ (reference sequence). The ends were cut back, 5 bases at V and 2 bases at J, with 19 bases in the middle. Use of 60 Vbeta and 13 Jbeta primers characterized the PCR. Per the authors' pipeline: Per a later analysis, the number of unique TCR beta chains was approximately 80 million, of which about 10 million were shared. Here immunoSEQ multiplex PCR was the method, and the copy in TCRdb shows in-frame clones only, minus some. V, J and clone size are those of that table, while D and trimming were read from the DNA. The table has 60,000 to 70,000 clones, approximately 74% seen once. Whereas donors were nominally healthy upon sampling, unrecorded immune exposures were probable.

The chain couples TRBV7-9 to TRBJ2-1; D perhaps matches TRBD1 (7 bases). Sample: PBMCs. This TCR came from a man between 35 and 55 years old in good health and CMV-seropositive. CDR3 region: CASSPPRGDGAYNEQFF. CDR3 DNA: TGTGCCAGCAGCCCTCCCAGGGGGGATGGGGCCTACAATGAGCAGTTCTTC. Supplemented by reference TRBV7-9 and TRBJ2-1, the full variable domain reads DTGVSQNPRHKITKRGQNVTFRCDPISEHNRLYWYRQTLGQGPEFLTYFQNEAQLEKSRLLSDRFSAERPKGSFSTLEIQRTEQGDSAMYLCASSPPRGDGAYNEQFFGPGTRLTVL.